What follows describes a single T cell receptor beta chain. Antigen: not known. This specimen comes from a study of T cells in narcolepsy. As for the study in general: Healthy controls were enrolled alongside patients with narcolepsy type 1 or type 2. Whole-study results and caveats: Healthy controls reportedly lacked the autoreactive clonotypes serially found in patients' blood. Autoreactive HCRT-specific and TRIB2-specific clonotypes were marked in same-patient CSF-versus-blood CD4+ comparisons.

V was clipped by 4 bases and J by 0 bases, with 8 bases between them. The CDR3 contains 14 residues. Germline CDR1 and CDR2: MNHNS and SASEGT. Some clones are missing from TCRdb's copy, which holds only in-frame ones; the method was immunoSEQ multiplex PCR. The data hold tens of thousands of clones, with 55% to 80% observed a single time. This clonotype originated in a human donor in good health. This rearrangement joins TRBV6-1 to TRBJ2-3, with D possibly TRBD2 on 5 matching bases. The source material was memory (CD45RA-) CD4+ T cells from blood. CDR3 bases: TGTGCCAGCAGTGCGGGGTTTAGCACAGATACGCAGTATTTT. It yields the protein CASSAGFSTDTQYF.